This T cell receptor (beta chain) was documented in a study of neurological immune-mediated disorders. Each sorted-subset library came from 1 million CD4+ or CD8+ T cells. The team produced cDNA through 5'RACE using 10-nucleotide random UMIs. From the 5' RACE reads, TCRdb called clonotypes with MiXCR, one entry per CDR3 protein. The sample lists 40,000 to 55,000 distinct CDR3 sequences, around 5.3% occurring once. Findings of the study overall: The level of TCR clonal expansion was highest in patients with HTLV-1-associated myelopathy and lowest in multiple sclerosis, where it fell below the level seen in healthy controls. Neither clinical nor MRI features were found to be associated with the multiple sclerosis repertoire cluster.

Trimming took 8 bases from V and 6 from J; bases not matched to a gene: 10. Germline V lookup: CDR1 ENHRY, CDR2 SYGVKD. This CDR3 region has 14 residues. There are many counts of this clonotype. Antigen specificity is unknown. The clonotype originates from a woman aged 18-29 years with multiple sclerosis. The sequencing sample was made of CD4+ T cells from blood. The genes are TRBV10-3 and TRBJ1-2; 9 positions agree with TRBD1. The CDR3 nucleotides are TGTGCCATCCGCGGGACAGGGTTATTCCATGGCTACACCTTC. This sequence encodes CAIRGTGLFHGYTF.